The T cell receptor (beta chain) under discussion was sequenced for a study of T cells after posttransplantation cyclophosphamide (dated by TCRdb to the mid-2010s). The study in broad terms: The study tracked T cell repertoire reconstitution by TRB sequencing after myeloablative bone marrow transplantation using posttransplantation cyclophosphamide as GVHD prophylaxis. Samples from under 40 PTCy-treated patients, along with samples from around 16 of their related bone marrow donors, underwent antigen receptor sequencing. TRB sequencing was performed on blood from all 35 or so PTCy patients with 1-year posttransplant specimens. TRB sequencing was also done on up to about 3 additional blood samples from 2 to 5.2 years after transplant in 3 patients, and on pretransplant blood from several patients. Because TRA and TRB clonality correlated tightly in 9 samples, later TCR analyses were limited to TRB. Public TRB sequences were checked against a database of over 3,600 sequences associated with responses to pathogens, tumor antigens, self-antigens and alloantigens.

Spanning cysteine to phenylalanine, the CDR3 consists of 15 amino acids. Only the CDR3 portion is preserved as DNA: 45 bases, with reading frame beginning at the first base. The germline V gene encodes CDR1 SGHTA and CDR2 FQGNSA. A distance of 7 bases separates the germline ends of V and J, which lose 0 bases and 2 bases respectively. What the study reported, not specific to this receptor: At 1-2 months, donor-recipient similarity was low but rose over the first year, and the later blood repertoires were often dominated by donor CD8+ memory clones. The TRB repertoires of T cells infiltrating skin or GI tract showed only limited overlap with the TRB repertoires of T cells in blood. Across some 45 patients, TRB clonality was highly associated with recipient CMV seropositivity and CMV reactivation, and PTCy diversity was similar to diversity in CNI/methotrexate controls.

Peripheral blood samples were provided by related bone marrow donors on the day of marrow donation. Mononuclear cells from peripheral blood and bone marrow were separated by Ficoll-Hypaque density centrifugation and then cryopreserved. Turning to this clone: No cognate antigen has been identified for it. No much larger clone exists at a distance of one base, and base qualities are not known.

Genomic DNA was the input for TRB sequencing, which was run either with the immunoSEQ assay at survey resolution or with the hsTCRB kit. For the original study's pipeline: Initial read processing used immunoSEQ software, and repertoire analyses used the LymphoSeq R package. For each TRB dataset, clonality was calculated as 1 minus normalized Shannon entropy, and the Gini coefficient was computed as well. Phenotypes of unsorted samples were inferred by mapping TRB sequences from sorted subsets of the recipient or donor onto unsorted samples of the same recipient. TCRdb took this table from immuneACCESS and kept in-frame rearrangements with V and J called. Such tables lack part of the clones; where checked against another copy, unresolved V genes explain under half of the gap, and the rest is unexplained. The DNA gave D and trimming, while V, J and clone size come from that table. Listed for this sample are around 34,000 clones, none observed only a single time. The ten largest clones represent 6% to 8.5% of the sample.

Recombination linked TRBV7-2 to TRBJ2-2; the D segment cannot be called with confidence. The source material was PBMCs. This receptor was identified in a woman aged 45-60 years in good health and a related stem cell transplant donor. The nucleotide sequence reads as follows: TGTGCCAGCAGCTTAGCAACAGAAAACACCGGGGAGCTGTTTTTT. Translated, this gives CASSLATENTGELFF. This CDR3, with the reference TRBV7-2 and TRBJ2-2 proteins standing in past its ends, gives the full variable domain GAGVSQSPSNKVTEKGKDVELRCDPISGHTALYWYRQSLGQGLEFLIYFQGNSAPDKSGLPSDRFSAERTGGSVSTLTIQRTQQEDSAVYLCASSLATENTGELFFGEGSRLTVL.